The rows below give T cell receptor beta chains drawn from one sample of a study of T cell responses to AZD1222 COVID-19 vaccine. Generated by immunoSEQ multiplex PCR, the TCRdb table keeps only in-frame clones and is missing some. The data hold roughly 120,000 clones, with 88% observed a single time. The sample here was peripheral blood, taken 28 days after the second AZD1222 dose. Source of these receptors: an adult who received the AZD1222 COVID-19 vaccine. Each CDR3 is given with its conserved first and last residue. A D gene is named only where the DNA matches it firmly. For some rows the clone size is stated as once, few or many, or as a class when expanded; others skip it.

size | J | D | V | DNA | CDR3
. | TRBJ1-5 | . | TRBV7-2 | TGTGCCAGCAGCTTGGCAGGGGCCCTTCCCAATCAGCCCCAGCATTTT | CASSLAGALPNQPQHF
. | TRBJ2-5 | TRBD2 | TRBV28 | TGTGCCAGCAGTTTATCCTCCTTGGGGGGGGAGACCCAGTACTTC | CASSLSSLGGETQYF
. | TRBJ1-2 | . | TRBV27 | TGTGCCAGCAGCAGGACAGAATCCTATGGCTACACCTTC | CASSRTESYGYTF
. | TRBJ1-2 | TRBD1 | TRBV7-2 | TGTGCCAGCAGCAATAAGACAGGGCCCTTTAACTATGGCTACACCTTC | CASSNKTGPFNYGYTF
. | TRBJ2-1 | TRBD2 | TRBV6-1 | TGTGCCAGCACTTTGCTAGCGGGAGGGTACAATGAGCAGTTCTTC | CASTLLAGGYNEQFF
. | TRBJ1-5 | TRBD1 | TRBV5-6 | TGTGCCAGCAGCTTCAGGGGGGTAGGAGTTCAGCCCCAGCATTTT | CASSFRGVGVQPQHF
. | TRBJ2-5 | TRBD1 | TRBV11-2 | TGTGCCAGCAGCCCGCCCAGGACAGGTCAGGGGACCCAGTACTTC | CASSPPRTGQGTQYF
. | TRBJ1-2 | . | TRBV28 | TGTGCCAGCAGTTCCGTGGGCTACACCTTC | CASSSVGYTF
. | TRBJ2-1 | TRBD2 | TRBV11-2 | TGTGCCAGCAGCCCGGGACTAGCGGGAGGCTATTATGAGCAGTTCTTC | CASSPGLAGGYYEQFF
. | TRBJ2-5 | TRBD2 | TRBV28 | TGTGCCAGCAGTTCTTTCTGGGGGGGGTACCAAGAGACCCAGTACTTC | CASSSFWGGYQETQYF
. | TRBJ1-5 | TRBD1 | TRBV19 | TGTGCCAGTAGTATAGTGGACAGGGGGTTCGCTCAGCCCCAGCATTTT | CASSIVDRGFAQPQHF
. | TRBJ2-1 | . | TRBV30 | TGTGCCTGGAACATAGGGTCTCGGTACAATGAGCAGTTCTTC | CAWNIGSRYNEQFF
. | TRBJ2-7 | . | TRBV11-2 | TGTGCCAGCAGCTTACTGAGCGCCTACGAGCAGTACTTC | CASSLLSAYEQYF
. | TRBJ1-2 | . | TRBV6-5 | TGTGCCAGCAGTTACTCAGGGATTGGCGATGGCTACACCTTC | CASSYSGIGDGYTF
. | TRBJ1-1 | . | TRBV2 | TGTGCCAGCAGTGAAGGGATAGGGTACGGAAGCACTGAAGCTTTCTTT | CASSEGIGYGSTEAFF
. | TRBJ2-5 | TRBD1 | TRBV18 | TGTGCCAGCTCACCTGGACAGGGGGATTTGAAGACCCAGTACTTC | CASSPGQGDLKTQYF
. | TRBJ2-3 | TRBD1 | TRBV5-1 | TGCGCCAGCAGCGACCCCGGGACAGGGAACACAGATACGCAGTATTTT | CASSDPGTGNTDTQYF
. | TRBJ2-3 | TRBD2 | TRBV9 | TGTGCCAGCAGCGCGGGACTAGCGGGGTTCACAGATACGCAGTATTTT | CASSAGLAGFTDTQYF
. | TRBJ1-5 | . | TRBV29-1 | TGCAGCGTTGATGGCGGACCCAATCAGCCCCAGCATTTT | CSVDGGPNQPQHF
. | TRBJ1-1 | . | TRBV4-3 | TGCGCCAGCAGCCAAGATCGGCGGACTAACACTGAAGCTTTCTTT | CASSQDRRTNTEAFF
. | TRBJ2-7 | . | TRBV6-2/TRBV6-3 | TGTGCCAGCAGTTACGGGCACTCTAGCGAAGAGCAGTACTTC | CASSYGHSSEEQYF
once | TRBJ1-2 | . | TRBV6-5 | TGTGCCAGCAGTTACGAGGGAAACTATGGCTACACCTTC | CASSYEGNYGYTF
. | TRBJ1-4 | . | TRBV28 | TGTGCCAGCAGACGACCCCCGGGTTCTAATAATGAAAAACTGTTTTTT | CASRRPPGSNNEKLFF
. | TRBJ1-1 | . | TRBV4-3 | TGCGCCAGCAGCCAAGATTCAGCAGCGAACACTGAAGCTTTCTTT | CASSQDSAANTEAFF
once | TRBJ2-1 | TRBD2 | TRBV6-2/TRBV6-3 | TGTGCCAGCAGCCCTACTAGCGGGGGTCCCTACAATGAGCAGTTCTTC | CASSPTSGGPYNEQFF
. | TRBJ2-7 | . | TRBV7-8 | TGTGCCAGCAGCACTCGCCTCTACGAGCAGTACTTC | CASSTRLYEQYF
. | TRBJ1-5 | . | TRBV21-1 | TGTGCCAGCAGCAAAAGACCTCCGGACGGGTATAGCAATCAGCCCCAGCATTTT | CASSKRPPDGYSNQPQHF
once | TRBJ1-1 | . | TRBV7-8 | TGTGCCAGCAGCTTAAGCAGGGTATGGATGAACACTGAAGCTTTCTTT | CASSLSRVWMNTEAFF
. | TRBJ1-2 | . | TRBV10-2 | TGCGCCAGCAGTGAGTCCTTACAGATCTATGGCTACACCTTC | CASSESLQIYGYTF
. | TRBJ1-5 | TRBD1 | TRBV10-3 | TGTGCCACCCAGGGGGGCAATCAGCCCCAGCATTTT | CATQGGNQPQHF
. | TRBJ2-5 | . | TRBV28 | TGTGCCAGCAGTTCCCCAGGGTCAGATGGAGAGACCCAGTACTTC | CASSSPGSDGETQYF
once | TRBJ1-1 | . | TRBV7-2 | TGTGCCAGCAGCCTGATGCCGATGGGGGCAGGCACTGAAGCTTTCTTT | CASSLMPMGAGTEAFF
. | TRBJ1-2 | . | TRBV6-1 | TGTGCCAGCAGTGAAGCCAGTAAGCGGGACAAAGATTTC | CASSEASKRDKDF
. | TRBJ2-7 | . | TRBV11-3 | TGTGCCAGCAGCCGTGCGCAAGACGAGCAGTACTTC | CASSRAQDEQYF
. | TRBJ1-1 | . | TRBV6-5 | TGTGCCAGCAGTTACGGGTCAGGGTATGAAGCTTTCTTT | CASSYGSGYEAFF
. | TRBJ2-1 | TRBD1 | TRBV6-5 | TGTGCCAGCAGTCAGGGACAGGACAATGAGCAGTTCTTC | CASSQGQDNEQFF
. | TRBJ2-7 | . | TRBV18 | TGTGCCAGCTCACCAAAAGATAGGGCGGCTAGTTACGAGCAGTACTTC | CASSPKDRAASYEQYF
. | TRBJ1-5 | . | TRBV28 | TGTGCCAGCAGTTTAGGCCTATGGAACCAGCCCCAGCATTTT | CASSLGLWNQPQHF
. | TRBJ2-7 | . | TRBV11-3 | TGTGCCAGCAGCCAAGGCGTATATTCCTACGAGCAGTACTTC | CASSQGVYSYEQYF
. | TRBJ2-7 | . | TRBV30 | TGTGCCTGGAGGTTGGAATACGAGCAGTACTTC | CAWRLEYEQYF
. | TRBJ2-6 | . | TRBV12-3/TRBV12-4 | TGTGCCAGCAGCTCTTCTGGGGCCAACGTCCTGACTTTC | CASSSSGANVLTF
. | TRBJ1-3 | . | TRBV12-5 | TGTGCTAGTGGTTTCCCAAGGACAACCTTTGGAAACACCATATATTTT | CASGFPRTTFGNTIYF
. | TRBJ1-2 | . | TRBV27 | TGTGCCAGCAGTTTATACCAGTCTAACTATGGCTACACCTTC | CASSLYQSNYGYTF
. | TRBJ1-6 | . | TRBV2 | TGTGCCAGCAGTGAAAGGGGGGCGCGGGGTTCACCCCTCCACTTT | CASSERGARGSPLHF
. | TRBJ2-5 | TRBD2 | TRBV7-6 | TGTGCCAGCAGCACGAGCGGGGGGGCGTTCCGGACCCAGTACTTC | CASSTSGGAFRTQYF
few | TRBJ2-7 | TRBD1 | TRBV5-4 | TGTGCCAGCAGCTTCAGGCGGTTGACAGGGCCCTACGAGCAGTACTTC | CASSFRRLTGPYEQYF
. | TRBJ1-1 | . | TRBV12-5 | TGTGCTAGTGGTTTGGCTACTGAAGCTTTCTTT | CASGLATEAFF
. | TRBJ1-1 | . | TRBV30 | TGTGCCTGGACTACCCCGTACACTGAAGCTTTCTTT | CAWTTPYTEAFF
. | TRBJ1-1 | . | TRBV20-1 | TGCAGTGCTACCCCGGACAGAGCTTTCTTT | CSATPDRAFF
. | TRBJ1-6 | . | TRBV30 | TGTGCCTGGAGTGCCGGGACGGAGAATTCACCCCTCCACTTT | CAWSAGTENSPLHF
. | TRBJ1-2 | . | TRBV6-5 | TGTGCCAGCAGCTACATTAGGACATCAGACGGCTACACCTTC | CASSYIRTSDGYTF
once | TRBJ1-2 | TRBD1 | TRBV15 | TGTGCCACCAGCACTACAGGGGGACGTGGCTACACCTTC | CATSTTGGRGYTF
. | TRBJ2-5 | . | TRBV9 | TGTGCCAGCAGCTGGGGGACGGGCGAGACCCAGTACTTC | CASSWGTGETQYF
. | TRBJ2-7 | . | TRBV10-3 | TGTGCCATCAGTGATGATCACTCCTACGAGCAGTACTTC | CAISDDHSYEQYF
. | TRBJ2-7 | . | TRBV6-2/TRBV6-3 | TGTGCCAGCAGCCCCGACACGACCTACGAGCAGTACTTC | CASSPDTTYEQYF